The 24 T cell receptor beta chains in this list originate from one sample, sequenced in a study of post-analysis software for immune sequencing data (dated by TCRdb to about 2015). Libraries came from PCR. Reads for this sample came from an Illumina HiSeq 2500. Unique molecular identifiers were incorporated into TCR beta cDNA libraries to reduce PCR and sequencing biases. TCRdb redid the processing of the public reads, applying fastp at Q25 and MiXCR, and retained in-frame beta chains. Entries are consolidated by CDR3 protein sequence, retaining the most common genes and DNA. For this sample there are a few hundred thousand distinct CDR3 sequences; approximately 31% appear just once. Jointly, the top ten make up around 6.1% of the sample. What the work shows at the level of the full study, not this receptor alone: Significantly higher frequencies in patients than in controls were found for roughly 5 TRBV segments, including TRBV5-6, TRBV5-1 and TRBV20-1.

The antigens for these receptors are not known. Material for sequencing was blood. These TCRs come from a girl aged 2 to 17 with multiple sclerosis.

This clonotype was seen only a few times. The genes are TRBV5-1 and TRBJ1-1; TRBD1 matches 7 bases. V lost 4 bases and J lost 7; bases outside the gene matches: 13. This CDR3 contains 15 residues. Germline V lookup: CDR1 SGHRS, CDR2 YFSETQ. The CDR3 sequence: CASSPRTGILSEAFF. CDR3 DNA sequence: TGCGCCAGCAGCCCACGGACAGGAATCTTAAGTGAAGCTTTCTTT.

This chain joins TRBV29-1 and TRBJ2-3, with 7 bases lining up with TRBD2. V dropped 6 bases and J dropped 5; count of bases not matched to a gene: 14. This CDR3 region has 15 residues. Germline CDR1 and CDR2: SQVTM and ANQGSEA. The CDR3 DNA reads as TGCAGCGTGGACCTTTCTAGCGGACCAGGAGATACGCAGTATTTT. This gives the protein CSVDLSSGPGDTQYF.

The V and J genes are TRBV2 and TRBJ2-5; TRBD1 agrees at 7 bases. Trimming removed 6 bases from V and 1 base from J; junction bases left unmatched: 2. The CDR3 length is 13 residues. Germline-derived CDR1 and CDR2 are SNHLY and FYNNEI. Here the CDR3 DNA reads TGTGCCAGCAGGGGGGACAGCCAAGAGACCCAGTACTTC. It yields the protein CASRGDSQETQYF.

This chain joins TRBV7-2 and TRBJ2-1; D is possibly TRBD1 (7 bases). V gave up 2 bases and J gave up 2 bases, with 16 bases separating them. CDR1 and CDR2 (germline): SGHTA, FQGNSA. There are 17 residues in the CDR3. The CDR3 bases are TGTGCCAGCAGCTTATTAGGGGGGACAGCACCCTACAATGAGCAGTTCTTC. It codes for CASSLLGGTAPYNEQFF.

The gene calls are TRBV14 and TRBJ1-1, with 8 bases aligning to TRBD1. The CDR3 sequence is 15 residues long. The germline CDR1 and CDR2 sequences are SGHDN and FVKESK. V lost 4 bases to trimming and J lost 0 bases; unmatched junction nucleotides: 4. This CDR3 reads CASSRRTGMNTEAFF. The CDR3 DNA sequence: TGTGCCAGCAGCCGGAGGACAGGGATGAACACTGAAGCTTTCTTT.

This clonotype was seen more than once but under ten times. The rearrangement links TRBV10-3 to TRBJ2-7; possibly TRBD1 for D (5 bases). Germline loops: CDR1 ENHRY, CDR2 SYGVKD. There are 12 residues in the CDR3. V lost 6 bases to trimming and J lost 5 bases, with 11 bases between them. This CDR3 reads CAIRKDTDEQYF. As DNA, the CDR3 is TGTGCCATCAGGAAGGACACAGACGAGCAGTACTTC.

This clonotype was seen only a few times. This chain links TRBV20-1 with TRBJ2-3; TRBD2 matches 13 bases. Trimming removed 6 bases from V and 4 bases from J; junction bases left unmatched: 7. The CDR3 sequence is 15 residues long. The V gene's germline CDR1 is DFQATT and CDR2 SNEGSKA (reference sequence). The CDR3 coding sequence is TGCAGTGCGACAACTAGCGGGGGGGGCGCAGATACGCAGTATTTT. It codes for CSATTSGGGADTQYF.

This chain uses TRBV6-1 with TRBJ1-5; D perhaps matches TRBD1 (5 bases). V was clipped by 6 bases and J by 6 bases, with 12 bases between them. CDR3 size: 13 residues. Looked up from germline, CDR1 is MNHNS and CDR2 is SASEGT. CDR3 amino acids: CASSGLGVQPQHF. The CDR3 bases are TGTGCCAGCAGCGGGCTGGGGGTTCAGCCCCAGCATTTT.

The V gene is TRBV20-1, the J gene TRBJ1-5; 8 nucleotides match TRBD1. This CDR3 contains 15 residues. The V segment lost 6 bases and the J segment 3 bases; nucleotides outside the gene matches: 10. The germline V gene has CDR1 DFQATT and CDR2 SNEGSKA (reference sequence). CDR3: CSAKKTGAINQPQHF. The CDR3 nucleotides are TGCAGTGCCAAGAAGACAGGGGCTATCAATCAGCCCCAGCATTTT.

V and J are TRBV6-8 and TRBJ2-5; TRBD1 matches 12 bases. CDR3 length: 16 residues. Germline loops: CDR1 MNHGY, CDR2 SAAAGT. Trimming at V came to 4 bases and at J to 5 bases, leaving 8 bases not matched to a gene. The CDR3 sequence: CASSSGTGGRRETQYF. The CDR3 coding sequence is TGTGCCAGCAGTTCCGGGACAGGGGGCAGGAGGGAGACCCAGTACTTC.

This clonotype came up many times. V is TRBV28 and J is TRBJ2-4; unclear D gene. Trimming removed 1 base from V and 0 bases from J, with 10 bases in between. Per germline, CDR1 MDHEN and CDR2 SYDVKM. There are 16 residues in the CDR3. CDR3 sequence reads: CASSLSGPLAKNIQYF. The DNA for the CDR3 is TGTGCCAGCAGTTTATCAGGTCCCCTAGCCAAAAACATTCAGTACTTC.

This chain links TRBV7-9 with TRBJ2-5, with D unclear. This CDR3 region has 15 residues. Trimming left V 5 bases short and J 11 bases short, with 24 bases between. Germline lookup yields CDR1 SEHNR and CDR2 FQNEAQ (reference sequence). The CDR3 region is CASSQRAGTYNEQYF. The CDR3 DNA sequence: TGTGCCAGCAGCCAACGGGCAGGTACCTACAATGAGCAGTACTTC.

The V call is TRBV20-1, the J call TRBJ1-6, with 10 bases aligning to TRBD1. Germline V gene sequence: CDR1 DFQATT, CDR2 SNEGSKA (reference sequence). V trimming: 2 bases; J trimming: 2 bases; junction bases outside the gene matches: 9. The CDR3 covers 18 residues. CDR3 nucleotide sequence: TGCAGTGCTAGAAACCACCGGGACAGGGGCACCTATAATTCACCCCTCCACTTT. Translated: CSARNHRDRGTYNSPLHF.

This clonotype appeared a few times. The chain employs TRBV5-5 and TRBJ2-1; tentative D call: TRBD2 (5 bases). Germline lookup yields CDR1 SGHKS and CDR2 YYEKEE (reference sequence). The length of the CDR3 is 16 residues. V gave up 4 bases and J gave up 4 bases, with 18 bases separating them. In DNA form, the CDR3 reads TGTGCCAGCAGCCGTGTAGGGAGCGGCGCGTACAATGAGCAGTTCTTC. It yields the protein CASSRVGSGAYNEQFF.

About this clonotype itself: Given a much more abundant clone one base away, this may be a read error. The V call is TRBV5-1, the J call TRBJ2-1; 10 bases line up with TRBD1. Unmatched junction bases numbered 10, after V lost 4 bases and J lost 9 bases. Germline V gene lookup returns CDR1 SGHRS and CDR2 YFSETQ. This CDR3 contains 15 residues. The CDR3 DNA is TGCGCCAGCAGCGGGGACAGGGGAAGAACGGGTGAGCAGTTCTTC. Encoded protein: CASSGDRGRTGEQFF.

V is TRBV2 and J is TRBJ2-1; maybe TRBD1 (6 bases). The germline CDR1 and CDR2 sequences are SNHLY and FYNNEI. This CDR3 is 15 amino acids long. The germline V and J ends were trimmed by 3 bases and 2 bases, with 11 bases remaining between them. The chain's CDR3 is CASSELGATYNEQFF. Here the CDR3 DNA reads TGTGCCAGCAGTGAGCTGGGGGCCACCTACAATGAGCAGTTCTTC.

The CDR3 DNA sequence: TGCGCCAGCAGCCAAGAGGGGCAGGGTGGCTATGGCTACACCTTC. Its protein product is CASSQEGQGGYGYTF. V and J are TRBV4-1 and TRBJ1-2; a weak D match, TRBD1 (5 bases). Germline loops: CDR1 MGHRA, CDR2 YSYEKL. CDR3 length equals 15 residues. V lost 0 bases to trimming and J lost 4 bases, with 12 bases between them.

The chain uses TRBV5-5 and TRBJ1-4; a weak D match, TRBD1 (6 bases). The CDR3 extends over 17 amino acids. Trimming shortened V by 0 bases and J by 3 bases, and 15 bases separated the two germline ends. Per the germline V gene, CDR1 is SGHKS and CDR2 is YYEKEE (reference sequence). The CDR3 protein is CASSLDQGRAANEKLFF. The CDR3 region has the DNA TGTGCCAGCAGCTTGGATCAGGGGCGGGCGGCTAATGAAAAACTGTTTTTT.

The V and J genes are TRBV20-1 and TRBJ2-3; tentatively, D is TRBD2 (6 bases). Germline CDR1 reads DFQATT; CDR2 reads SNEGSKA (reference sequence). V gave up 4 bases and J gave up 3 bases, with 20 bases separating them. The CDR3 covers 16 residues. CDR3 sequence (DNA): TGCAGTGCTACCGCTAGGAGGGCAAGGGAAACAGATACGCAGTATTTT. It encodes CSATARRARETDTQYF.

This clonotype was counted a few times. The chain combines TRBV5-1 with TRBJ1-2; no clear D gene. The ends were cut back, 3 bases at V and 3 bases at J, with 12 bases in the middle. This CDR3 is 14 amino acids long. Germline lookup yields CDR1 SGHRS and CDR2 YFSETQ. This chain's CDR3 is CASSSPGVDYGYTF. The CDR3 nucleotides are TGCGCCAGCAGCTCCCCCGGGGTAGACTATGGCTACACCTTC.

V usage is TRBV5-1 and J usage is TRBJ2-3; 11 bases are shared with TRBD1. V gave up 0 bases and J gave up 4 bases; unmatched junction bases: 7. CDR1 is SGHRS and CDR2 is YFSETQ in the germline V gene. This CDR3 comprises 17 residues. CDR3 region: CASSLAGTGGSADTQYF. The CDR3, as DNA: TGCGCCAGCAGCTTGGCCGGGACAGGGGGTTCGGCAGATACGCAGTATTTT.

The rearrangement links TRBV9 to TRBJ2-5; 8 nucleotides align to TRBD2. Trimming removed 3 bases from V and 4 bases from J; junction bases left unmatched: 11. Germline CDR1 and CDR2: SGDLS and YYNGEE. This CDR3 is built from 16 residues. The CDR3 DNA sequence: TGTGCCAGCAGCGACAGTACTAGCGGTCTAGGAGAGACCCAGTACTTC. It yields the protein CASSDSTSGLGETQYF.

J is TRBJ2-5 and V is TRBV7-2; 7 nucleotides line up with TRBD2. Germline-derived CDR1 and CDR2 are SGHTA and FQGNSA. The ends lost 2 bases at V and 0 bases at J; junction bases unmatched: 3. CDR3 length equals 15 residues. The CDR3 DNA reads TGTGCCAGCAGCTTAAACGGGGGGAACCAAGAGACCCAGTACTTC. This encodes CASSLNGGNQETQYF. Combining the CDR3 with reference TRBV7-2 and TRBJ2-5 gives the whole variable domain GAGVSQSPSNKVTEKGKDVELRCDPISGHTALYWYRQSLGQGLEFLIYFQGNSAPDKSGLPSDRFSAERTGGSVSTLTIQRTQQEDSAVYLCASSLNGGNQETQYFGPGTRLLVL.

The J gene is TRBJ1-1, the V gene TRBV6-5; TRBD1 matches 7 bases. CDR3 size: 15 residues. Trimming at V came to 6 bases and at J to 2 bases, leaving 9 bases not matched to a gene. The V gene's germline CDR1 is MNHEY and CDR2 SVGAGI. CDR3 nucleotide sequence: TGTGCCAGCAGCCGCCCCGGGACAGATAACACTGAAGCTTTCTTT. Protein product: CASSRPGTDNTEAFF.